The following is a T cell receptor (beta chain) sequence with its context. The junction departs from the called germline gene at one end, perhaps through a read error. These data belong to a study of T cell changes during pregnancy in multiple sclerosis. The repertoire was sequenced with immunoSEQ multiplex PCR; TCRdb's copy has only in-frame clones and lacks some. The data hold 45,000 to 70,000 clones, with 92% observed a single time. CDR1 GTSNPN and CDR2 SVGIG come from the germline V gene (reference sequence). The CDR3 sequence is 11 residues long. The sample here was CD4+ T cells from peripheral blood mononuclear cells, taken in the second trimester of pregnancy. The clonotype originates from a female donor with multiple sclerosis, enrolled in a pregnancy study. The rearrangement joins TRBV30 to TRBJ2-7; D might be TRBD1 (8 bases). CDR3 region: CAWSSGGDRSF. In DNA, the CDR3 is TGTGCCTGGAGTTCAGGGGGGGACAGGAGCTTC.